The 26 T cell receptor beta chains below were found in one sample sequenced in a study of OX40 agonist ivuxolimab in advanced cancers. Only in-frame clones appear in the TCRdb table, and some are missing; sequencing was by immunoSEQ multiplex PCR. The sample has 80,000 to 100,000 clones, roughly 90% seen once. Specimen: CD4+ or CD8+ T cells sorted from blood, collected in a trial of the OX40 agonist ivuxolimab. Receptor source: an adult with an advanced solid tumor such as melanoma, head and neck, liver or kidney cancer.

This chain connects TRBV28 to TRBJ1-4; D gene unclear. The CDR3 totals 15 residues. Deletions cut 3 bases from V and 6 bases from J, with 14 bases between. The V gene's germline CDR1 is MDHEN and CDR2 SYDVKM. The DNA for the CDR3 is TGTGCCAGCAGTTTTTATGAAACTCTCTATGAAAAACTGTTTTTT. It yields the protein CASSFYETLYEKLFF.

V gene TRBV15 combines with J gene TRBJ2-6; no clear D gene. V lost 1 base and J 4 bases, leaving 8 bases between the germline ends. Germline CDR1 reads LNHNV; CDR2 reads YYDKDF (reference sequence). This CDR3 has 15 residues. Here the CDR3 reads CATSRVSSGANVLTF. DNA for the CDR3: TGTGCCACCAGCAGAGTCAGCTCGGGGGCCAACGTCCTGACTTTC. The whole variable domain, remainder taken from reference TRBV15 and TRBJ2-6, is DAMVIQNPRYQVTQFGKPVTLSCSQTLNHNVMYWYQQKSSQAPKLLFHYYDKDFNNEADTPDNFQSRRPNTSFCFLDIRSPGLGDTAMYLCATSRVSSGANVLTFGAGSRLTVL.

The chain recombines TRBV2 with TRBJ1-4; D is ambiguous. Germline V lookup: CDR1 SNHLY, CDR2 FYNNEI. V was trimmed by 5 bases and J by 0 bases, leaving 16 bases between them. This CDR3 has 17 amino acids. CDR3 coding DNA: TGTGCCAGCAGTTTACAACCCGCCCTTGCAACTAATGAAAAACTGTTTTTT. Its protein is CASSLQPALATNEKLFF.

On this clone: The junction differs from germline at one of its ends, possibly a read error. Other DNA sequences in this specimen translate into the identical CDR3. J is TRBJ2-3 and V is TRBV29-1, with 7 bases identical to TRBD1. Germline CDR1 SQVTM, CDR2 ANQGSEA. The CDR3 is made up of 19 amino acids. CDR3 sequence reads: CSVEDSRQGGVWDTDTQYF. The CDR3 bases are TGCAGCGTTGAAGATTCGAGACAGGGTGGTGTTTGGGACACAGACACGCAGTATTTT.

V usage is TRBV5-1 and J usage is TRBJ1-2; TRBD1 agrees at 9 bases. Trimming took 4 bases from V and 4 from J; bases not matched to a gene: 8. Germline-derived CDR1 and CDR2 are SGHRS and YFSETQ. There are 15 residues in the CDR3. The CDR3 DNA reads as TGCGCCAGCAGCCCGGGACAGGGATCCAGCTATGGCTACACCTTC. This codes for CASSPGQGSSYGYTF.

This clone showed up just once. The genes are TRBV15 and TRBJ1-4, with a tentative D call TRBD1 (6 bases). Deletions cut 1 base from V and 2 bases from J, with 17 bases between. CDR3 size: 18 residues. Germline CDR1 LNHNV, CDR2 YYDKDF (reference sequence). The CDR3 coding sequence is TGTGCCACCAGCAGAGCGGGCAGGGGCGATTCGACTAATGAAAAACTGTTTTTT. It encodes CATSRAGRGDSTNEKLFF. The complete variable domain, with remaining parts taken from reference TRBV15 and TRBJ1-4, reads DAMVIQNPRYQVTQFGKPVTLSCSQTLNHNVMYWYQQKSSQAPKLLFHYYDKDFNNEADTPDNFQSRRPNTSFCFLDIRSPGLGDTAMYLCATSRAGRGDSTNEKLFFGSGTQLSVL.

The genes are TRBV28 and TRBJ2-7; possibly TRBD2 for D (5 bases). Germline V gene data show CDR1 as MDHEN and CDR2 as SYDVKM. CDR3 length: 13 amino acids. The V end was cut by 9 bases, the J end by 2 bases, with 14 bases between. CDR3 in amino acids: CASRLGVPYEQYF. In nucleotides, the CDR3 is TGTGCCAGTAGATTGGGAGTCCCCTACGAGCAGTACTTC.

The V call is TRBV7-9, the J call TRBJ2-7; no reliable D call. Trimming pared 5 bases from V and 1 base from J, leaving 12 bases between. The germline gives CDR1 SEHNR, CDR2 FQNEAQ (reference sequence). This CDR3 has 14 amino acids. CDR3 bases: TGTGCCAGCAGCCGCGCGACGGATTCCTACGAGCAGTACTTC. Encoded protein: CASSRATDSYEQYF. The whole variable domain, remainder taken from reference TRBV7-9 and TRBJ2-7, is DTGVSQNPRHKITKRGQNVTFRCDPISEHNRLYWYRQTLGQGPEFLTYFQNEAQLEKSRLLSDRFSAERPKGSFSTLEIQRTEQGDSAMYLCASSRATDSYEQYFGPGTRLTVT.

The chain is built from TRBV6-1 and TRBJ2-4; D possibly matches TRBD1 or TRBD2 (5 bases each). The CDR3 spans 15 residues. The germline V gene encodes CDR1 MNHNS and CDR2 SASEGT. Trimming took off 2 bases at V and 7 bases at J, with 15 bases between the two ends. The CDR3 sequence: CASSEMGTVVNIQYF. CDR3 in DNA: TGTGCCAGCAGTGAAATGGGGACGGTAGTCAACATTCAGTACTTC.

The genes are TRBV11-2 and TRBJ2-5, with TRBD2 matching 13 bases. Per the germline V gene, CDR1 is SGHAT and CDR2 is FQNNGV. This CDR3 is built from 16 residues. V shed 2 bases, J shed 4 bases, and the junction held 4 bases outside the gene matches. CDR3 DNA: TGTGCCAGCAGCTTAACTAGCGGGGGGGCGGGAGAGACCCAGTACTTC. Protein: CASSLTSGGAGETQYF.

This chain links TRBV29-1 with TRBJ1-1; the D gene is possibly TRBD1 (5 bases). Germline V gene data show CDR1 as SQVTM and CDR2 as ANQGSEA. Between the trimmed V and J ends, which lost 7 bases and 1 base, there was a span of 10 bases. CDR3 length equals 12 residues. Written as DNA, the CDR3 is TGCAGCGCAGGGAGTCGGAACACTGAAGCTTTCTTT. Translated: CSAGSRNTEAFF.

The gene calls are TRBV18 and TRBJ2-7, with 7 nucleotides matching TRBD2. The length of the CDR3 is 15 residues. CDR1 and CDR2 from the germline V gene are KGHSH and LQKENI. J gave up 2 bases and V 0 bases, and 4 bases lay outside the gene matches. The CDR3 here is CASSPPSAGAYEQYF. The DNA for the CDR3 is TGTGCCAGCTCACCACCGTCCGCGGGGGCCTACGAGCAGTACTTC.

To note about this clone: Other DNA sequences of this sample code for an identical CDR3. The chain uses TRBV4-3 and TRBJ2-1; D gene unclear. This CDR3 is 13 amino acids long. Trimming cost V 0 bases and J 4 bases, with 4 bases left between them. The V gene's germline CDR1 is LGHNA and CDR2 YSLEER. The CDR3 nucleotides read TGCGCCAGCAGCCAAGAGATATACAATGAGCAGTTCTTC. It translates to CASSQEIYNEQFF.

As to this clone: The sample contains more than one DNA sequence encoding this CDR3. The chain combines TRBV7-2 with TRBJ2-2; the D gene is possibly TRBD1 (7 bases). Germline CDR1 is SGHTA and CDR2 is FQGNSA. The V gene lost 4 bases and the J gene lost 0 bases, with 12 bases spanning the gap. This CDR3 has 16 amino acids. CDR3 sequence (DNA): TGTGCCAGCAGCTCGTTCAGGGGGGCGAACACCGGGGAGCTGTTTTTT. This gives the protein CASSSFRGANTGELFF.

The V gene is TRBV4-2, the J gene TRBJ1-6; unclear D gene. This CDR3 is 17 amino acids long. Per germline, CDR1 LGHNA and CDR2 YNFKEQ. Trimming took 0 bases from V and 7 from J, leaving 16 bases between them. The CDR3 sequence is CASSQDIGDVRNSPLHF. DNA of the CDR3: TGTGCCAGCAGCCAAGATATCGGGGATGTTCGAAATTCACCCCTCCACTTT.

The CDR3 region has the DNA TGTGCCAGCAGCCCTACCATTACGCAAACCGGGGAGCTGTTTTTT. Translation gives CASSPTITQTGELFF. The chain combines TRBV7-3 with TRBJ2-2; D not resolved. CDR1 and CDR2 (germline): SGHTA, FQGTGA. V lost 5 bases, J lost 5 bases, and 15 bases lay in between. There are 15 residues in the CDR3.

This clone was seen just once. This chain joins TRBV28 and TRBJ2-5; 9 bases match TRBD1. Trimming cost V 2 bases and J 4 bases; bases outside gene matches: 8. Germline V CDR1 and CDR2: MDHEN, SYDVKM. The CDR3 is 16 amino acids. The CDR3 loop reads CASSLNDRGYRETQYF. The CDR3 DNA reads as TGTGCCAGCAGTTTAAATGACAGGGGGTATCGAGAGACCCAGTACTTC.

This rearrangement joins TRBV7-2 to TRBJ2-7; no clear D. V was trimmed by 5 bases and J by 6 bases, leaving 14 bases between them. The CDR3 totals 13 residues. CDR1 is SGHTA, CDR2 FQGNSA, per germline. The CDR3 DNA reads as TGTGCCAGCAGCCCGAATATTGTCGGCGAGCAGTACTTC. Translating it yields CASSPNIVGEQYF.

The sample holds a few counts of this clone. The chain couples TRBV7-9 to TRBJ1-2, with D unresolved. With 4 bases removed from V and 11 bases from J, the gap between germline ends came to 11 bases. This CDR3 has 11 residues. Germline V gives CDR1 SEHNR, CDR2 FQNEAQ (reference sequence). The CDR3 spells CASSSTAAYTF. In DNA, the CDR3 is TGTGCCAGCAGCTCCACCGCCGCGTACACCTTC.

The chain uses TRBV6-5 and TRBJ2-4, with D maybe TRBD1 (5 bases). CDR3 length equals 13 residues. In germline, CDR1 is MNHEY, CDR2 SVGAGI. V lost 7 bases, J lost 0 bases, and 7 bases lay in between. CDR3 in DNA: TGTGCCAGCAAGGGGCAAGCCAAAAACATTCAGTACTTC. Protein: CASKGQAKNIQYF.

The rearrangement uses TRBV19 and TRBJ2-3; D is uncertain. Trimming shortened V by 4 bases and J by 5 bases, and 16 bases separated the two germline ends. Looked up from germline, CDR1 is LNHDA and CDR2 is SQIVND (reference sequence). The CDR3 covers 15 residues. This CDR3 is CASSKGIGPIDTQYF. The CDR3 DNA reads TGTGCCAGTAGTAAGGGTATAGGACCGATAGATACGCAGTATTTT.

The V and J genes are TRBV10-3 and TRBJ1-5; TRBD1 aligns across 7 bases. From germline, CDR1 is ENHRY and CDR2 SYGVKD. V gave up 0 bases and J gave up 4 bases; unmatched junction bases: 21. The CDR3 is made up of 21 amino acids. CDR3 in amino acids: CAISESGGGGLPPGRNQPQHF. CDR3 nucleotide sequence: TGTGCCATCAGTGAGTCGGGGGGAGGGGGCCTACCCCCGGGGAGGAATCAGCCCCAGCATTTT.

The chain recombines TRBV6-6 with TRBJ2-7; D not certain. Trimming left V 6 bases short and J 3 bases short, with 9 bases between. The length of the CDR3 is 12 residues. Per the germline V gene, CDR1 is MNHNY and CDR2 is SVGAGI (reference sequence). CDR3 sequence: CASRPGNYEQYF. The CDR3 region has the DNA TGTGCCAGCAGACCGGGTAACTACGAGCAGTACTTC.

The chain employs TRBV19 and TRBJ2-3, with 7 bases identical to TRBD1. This CDR3 spans 15 amino acids. CDR1 is LNHDA and CDR2 is SQIVND in the germline V gene (reference sequence). The ends lost 4 bases at V and 3 bases at J; junction bases unmatched: 7. As DNA, the CDR3 is TGTGCCAGTAGTAGAATAGGGGGCTGGACAGATACGCAGTATTTT. It specifies CASSRIGGWTDTQYF.

This chain connects TRBV6-1 to TRBJ2-7, with TRBD1 as a possible D gene (5 bases). Trimming took 4 bases from V and 4 from J, leaving 11 bases between them. The CDR3 spans 13 residues. CDR1 is MNHNS, CDR2 SASEGT, per germline. This CDR3 reads CASSASQDYEQYF. The DNA of the CDR3 is TGTGCCAGCAGTGCTTCACAGGATTACGAGCAGTACTTC.

The chain joins TRBV9 to TRBJ2-3; maybe TRBD1 (5 bases). Germline V CDR1 and CDR2: SGDLS, YYNGEE. The CDR3 length is 15 residues. Trimming left V 0 bases short and J 6 bases short, with 14 bases between. For the CDR3, the DNA is TGTGCCAGCAGCGTAGCTAGGGGCTTTCGGGATACGCAGTATTTT. Translating it yields CASSVARGFRDTQYF.